This TCR beta chain was identified in a study of siplizumab effects on memory and regulatory T cells (dated by TCRdb to about 2019). Describing the broader study: The study looked at the effect of siplizumab, an anti-CD2 antibody, on alloreactive T-cell subsets in allogeneic mixed lymphocyte reactions made from human PBMCs. Broad study findings and their caveats: In reactions with siplizumab, an average of roughly 69% of mappable alloreactive CD4+ clones were Treg-derived, compared with 25% to 30% in control reactions. Siplizumab significantly reduced the cumulative frequency of alloreactive sequences traceable to unstimulated CD4+ memory T cells. Compared with memory T cells, unstimulated naive T cells appeared more diverse, and naive cells seemed to make a substantial contribution to the alloresponse. Sequences below about 10^-5 frequency were poorly captured, so only a minor fraction of alloreactive clones could be mapped to unstimulated subsets. The suppressive function of proliferating Tregs from siplizumab cultures was not functionally confirmed. For roughly 80-95% of proliferating CD4+ or CD8+ clones, no naive or memory phenotype could be assigned.

As concerns this clone: What antigen it recognizes has not been identified. Base qualities were left out, and no much larger clone turns up one base away.

Library preparation employed the immunoSEQ multiplex PCR assay. Each sample had some 94,000 TCR templates assayed by the deep sequencing platform. Genomic DNA extracted from sorted T cells was used for TCRbeta CDR3 sequencing. The authors processed their data as follows. The R programming language was used for clonal analysis of the TCRbeta CDR3 data. Comparing unstimulated samples against CFSE-low samples taken after the reaction was how alloreactive CD4+ and CD8+ clones were defined. By matching sequences to the repertoires of sorted unstimulated Treg and non-Treg cells, each alloreactive CD4+ clone was assigned a regulatory or non-regulatory origin. TCRdb holds this immuneACCESS table with in-frame rearrangements only. Some clones are missing; in checked studies, unresolved V genes explain under half, and the rest has no known cause. V, J and clone size derive from that table, while D and trimming were established from the DNA sequence. In all, the sample holds roughly 100,000 clones, and 92% of those were seen once. 0.85% to 1.2% of the sample comes from the top ten.

Sorted unstimulated T cells and proliferating T cells recovered from mixed lymphocyte reactions underwent TCRbeta CDR3 sequencing. Fresh whole blood from roughly 10 HLA-typed healthy donors was used to isolate PBMCs. Germline trimming: 4 bases from V, 3 bases from J; junction bases outside gene matches: 4. Reading the germline V gene (reference sequence) gives CDR1 GTSNPN and CDR2 SVGIG. The CDR3 goes from the cysteine to the phenylalanine over 14 residues. The CDR3 DNA has 42 bases and is translated from base 1. Sequenced sample: CD4+ T cells sorted from blood. This receptor was taken from a human donor in good health. This sequence uses TRBV30 and TRBJ2-3; 10 central nucleotides agree with TRBD1. The DNA reads as follows: TGTGCCTGGATCCGGGACAGGGGAACAGATACGCAGTATTTT. The translation is CAWIRDRGTDTQYF.